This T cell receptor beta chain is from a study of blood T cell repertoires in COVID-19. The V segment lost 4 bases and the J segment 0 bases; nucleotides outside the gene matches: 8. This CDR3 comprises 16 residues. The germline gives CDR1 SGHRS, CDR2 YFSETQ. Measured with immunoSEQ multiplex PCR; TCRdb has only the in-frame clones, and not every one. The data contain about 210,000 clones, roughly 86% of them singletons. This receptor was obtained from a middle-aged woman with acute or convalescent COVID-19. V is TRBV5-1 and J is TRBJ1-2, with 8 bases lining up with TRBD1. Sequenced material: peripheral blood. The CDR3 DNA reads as TGCGCCAGCAGCAGGGGACAGGAAAACCCTAACTATGGCTACACCTTC. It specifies CASSRGQENPNYGYTF.